These T cell receptor beta chains were read from a single sample in a study of CD8 T cells in ankylosing spondylitis. TCRdb reanalysed the 5' RACE reads using MiXCR and keeps one entry per CDR3 protein. The sample holds about 360,000 distinct CDR3 sequences, more than 20% seen once. Material for sequencing was blood, either unsorted or a sorted T cell fraction (not recorded which). The origin of the receptors is a male donor with ankylosing spondylitis or in good health (not recorded which). CDR3s include the opening cysteine and the closing phenylalanine or tryptophan. The order of the fields is J gene, D gene, V gene, clone size, CDR3 protein, CDR3 DNA. The D gene is left open where the match is weak. Size values are once, few and many counts, or a class for expanded clones, and some rows have none.

J gene: TRBJ1-5
D gene: NA
V gene: TRBV20-1
clone size: few
CDR3 protein: CSARDPDHQPQHF
CDR3 DNA: TGCAGTGCTAGAGACCCCGACCATCAGCCCCAGCATTTT

J gene: TRBJ2-3
D gene: TRBD2
V gene: TRBV3-1
clone size: NA
CDR3 protein: CASSTRLAVPDTQYF
CDR3 DNA: TGTGCCAGCAGCACCCGACTAGCGGTCCCAGATACGCAGTATTTT

J gene: TRBJ2-1
D gene: NA
V gene: TRBV2
clone size: NA
CDR3 protein: CAIPSRGNEQFF
CDR3 DNA: TGTGCCATACCTAGCCGTGGCAATGAGCAGTTCTTC

J gene: TRBJ2-3
D gene: NA
V gene: TRBV6-4
clone size: NA
CDR3 protein: CASRAGPGTTDTQYF
CDR3 DNA: TGTGCCAGCAGAGCCGGGCCTGGGACCACAGATACGCAGTATTTT

J gene: TRBJ2-2
D gene: TRBD2
V gene: TRBV6-1
clone size: NA
CDR3 protein: CASGSGGRPGELFF
CDR3 DNA: TGTGCCAGCGGATCGGGGGGGCGACCCGGGGAGCTGTTTTTT

J gene: TRBJ2-1
D gene: TRBD2
V gene: TRBV4-2
clone size: NA
CDR3 protein: CASSQAPSSGGAFNEQFF
CDR3 DNA: TGTGCCAGCAGCCAAGCCCCCTCTAGCGGGGGGGCATTCAATGAGCAGTTCTTC

J gene: TRBJ2-5
D gene: NA
V gene: TRBV12-3/TRBV12-4
clone size: few
CDR3 protein: CASSSPGARQETQYF
CDR3 DNA: TGTGCCAGCAGTTCGCCCGGGGCTAGACAAGAGACCCAGTACTTC

J gene: TRBJ1-5
D gene: NA
V gene: TRBV20-1
clone size: NA
CDR3 protein: CSAKGVEYQPQHF
CDR3 DNA: TGCAGTGCTAAGGGGGTAGAGTATCAGCCCCAGCATTTT

J gene: TRBJ2-7
D gene: NA
V gene: TRBV20-1
clone size: few
CDR3 protein: CSATNTETVFGEQYF
CDR3 DNA: TGCAGTGCTACAAACACCGAGACAGTGTTCGGCGAGCAGTACTTC

J gene: TRBJ2-1
D gene: TRBD2
V gene: TRBV7-8
clone size: few
CDR3 protein: CASSTRTSGGAHQLFF
CDR3 DNA: TGTGCCAGCAGCACTAGGACTAGCGGGGGGGCGCATCAGTTATTCTTC

J gene: TRBJ2-1
D gene: NA
V gene: TRBV29-1
clone size: few
CDR3 protein: CSARAETYNEQFF
CDR3 DNA: TGCAGCGCCCGGGCGGAAACCTACAATGAGCAGTTCTTC

J gene: TRBJ2-7
D gene: NA
V gene: TRBV20-1
clone size: NA
CDR3 protein: CSAEGTSDPYEQYF
CDR3 DNA: TGCAGTGCCGAGGGTACTAGTGACCCCTACGAGCAGTACTTC

J gene: TRBJ2-7
D gene: NA
V gene: TRBV20-1
clone size: few
CDR3 protein: CSAPSYYEQYF
CDR3 DNA: TGCAGTGCTCCGAGCTATTACGAGCAGTACTTC

J gene: TRBJ2-1
D gene: TRBD2
V gene: TRBV7-9
clone size: NA
CDR3 protein: CASSSTSGVGNEQFF
CDR3 DNA: TGTGCCAGCAGTTCGACTAGCGGGGTAGGCAATGAGCAGTTCTTC

J gene: TRBJ2-3
D gene: TRBD2
V gene: TRBV2
clone size: NA
CDR3 protein: CASSDQLAGEADTQYF
CDR3 DNA: TGTGCCAGCAGTGATCAACTAGCGGGGGAGGCAGATACGCAGTATTTT

J gene: TRBJ2-6
D gene: NA
V gene: TRBV3-1
clone size: few
CDR3 protein: CASSQALATISGANVLTF
CDR3 DNA: TGTGCCAGCAGCCAAGCCCTAGCAACGATCTCTGGGGCCAACGTCCTGACTTTC

J gene: TRBJ2-1
D gene: TRBD1
V gene: TRBV7-9
clone size: few
CDR3 protein: CASSLAPTGGYNEQFF
CDR3 DNA: TGTGCCAGCAGCTTAGCGCCTACAGGGGGCTACAATGAGCAGTTCTTC

J gene: TRBJ2-3
D gene: NA
V gene: TRBV20-1
clone size: NA
CDR3 protein: CSAPTGLVTDTQYF
CDR3 DNA: TGCAGTGCCCCCACTGGCCTTGTCACAGATACGCAGTATTTT

J gene: TRBJ2-5
D gene: NA
V gene: TRBV28
clone size: NA
CDR3 protein: CASSLYLSGKETQYF
CDR3 DNA: TGTGCCAGCAGTTTATATCTCAGCGGCAAAGAGACCCAGTACTTC

J gene: TRBJ2-6
D gene: NA
V gene: TRBV5-6
clone size: NA
CDR3 protein: CASSTQGSGANVLTF
CDR3 DNA: TGTGCCAGCAGCACCCAGGGCTCTGGGGCCAACGTCCTGACTTTC

J gene: TRBJ2-1
D gene: NA
V gene: TRBV25-1
clone size: few
CDR3 protein: CASITRTTRHEQFF
CDR3 DNA: TGTGCCAGCATAACGAGGACTACACGGCATGAGCAGTTCTTC

J gene: TRBJ2-5
D gene: TRBD2
V gene: TRBV12-3/TRBV12-4
clone size: NA
CDR3 protein: CASSRTSGGLPETQYF
CDR3 DNA: TGTGCCAGCAGTAGGACTAGCGGGGGCCTACCCGAGACCCAGTACTTC

J gene: TRBJ1-2
D gene: NA
V gene: TRBV29-1
clone size: NA
CDR3 protein: CSVGSLYEGYTF
CDR3 DNA: TGCAGCGTTGGTTCCCTCTATGAGGGCTACACCTTC

J gene: TRBJ1-1
D gene: NA
V gene: TRBV12-3/TRBV12-4
clone size: NA
CDR3 protein: CASSFLGGGMNTEAFF
CDR3 DNA: TGTGCCAGCAGTTTCCTTGGCGGAGGAATGAACACTGAAGCTTTCTTT

J gene: TRBJ2-3
D gene: NA
V gene: TRBV7-9
clone size: NA
CDR3 protein: CASSSIRAGRTDTQYF
CDR3 DNA: TGTGCCAGCAGCTCAATTAGGGCCGGACGCACAGATACGCAGTATTTT

J gene: TRBJ2-1
D gene: TRBD2
V gene: TRBV6-1
clone size: NA
CDR3 protein: CASSEGGGRRIGEQFF
CDR3 DNA: TGTGCCAGCAGTGAAGGCGGGGGGAGAAGGATCGGTGAGCAGTTCTTC

J gene: TRBJ2-1
D gene: NA
V gene: TRBV12-3/TRBV12-4
clone size: few
CDR3 protein: CAIVGGGPNEQFF
CDR3 DNA: TGTGCCATAGTCGGCGGGGGCCCCAATGAGCAGTTCTTC

J gene: TRBJ2-7
D gene: TRBD2
V gene: TRBV27
clone size: few
CDR3 protein: CASSLGLAGGFEQYF
CDR3 DNA: TGTGCCAGCAGTTTGGGGCTAGCGGGGGGGTTCGAGCAGTACTTC

J gene: TRBJ2-7
D gene: NA
V gene: TRBV4-1
clone size: few
CDR3 protein: CASSQNGGSDEQYF
CDR3 DNA: TGCGCCAGCAGCCAAAATGGGGGGTCTGATGAGCAGTACTTC

J gene: TRBJ2-3
D gene: NA
V gene: TRBV7-9
clone size: few
CDR3 protein: CASSPPGPTSTDTQYF
CDR3 DNA: TGTGCCAGCAGCCCACCAGGACCAACTAGCACAGATACGCAGTATTTT

J gene: TRBJ2-1
D gene: TRBD1
V gene: TRBV28
clone size: NA
CDR3 protein: CASSPKQGISYNEQFF
CDR3 DNA: TGTGCCAGCAGTCCAAAACAGGGGATTTCCTACAATGAGCAGTTCTTC

J gene: TRBJ2-7
D gene: NA
V gene: TRBV20-1
clone size: NA
CDR3 protein: CSAVTRTSYEQYF
CDR3 DNA: TGCAGTGCCGTCACCAGGACTTCCTACGAGCAGTACTTC

J gene: TRBJ2-6
D gene: NA
V gene: TRBV12-3/TRBV12-4
clone size: many
CDR3 protein: CASARWDQRTGANVLTF
CDR3 DNA: TGTGCCAGCGCTCGGTGGGACCAGAGGACTGGGGCCAACGTCCTGACTTTC

J gene: TRBJ2-3
D gene: TRBD1
V gene: TRBV28
clone size: few
CDR3 protein: CASSSKQGAQTDTQYF
CDR3 DNA: TGTGCCAGCAGTTCGAAACAGGGGGCGCAGACAGATACGCAGTATTTT

J gene: TRBJ1-1
D gene: NA
V gene: TRBV29-1
clone size: few
CDR3 protein: CSVEDELYTEAFF
CDR3 DNA: TGCAGCGTTGAAGATGAGCTTTACACTGAAGCTTTCTTT

J gene: TRBJ1-2
D gene: NA
V gene: TRBV5-6
clone size: NA
CDR3 protein: CASSSYKTGHYGYTF
CDR3 DNA: TGTGCCAGCAGCTCATACAAGACAGGACACTATGGCTACACCTTC

J gene: TRBJ2-2
D gene: NA
V gene: TRBV11-2
clone size: NA
CDR3 protein: CASRVDYLNGELFF
CDR3 DNA: TGTGCCAGCAGGGTCGACTATCTCAACGGGGAGCTGTTTTTT

J gene: TRBJ2-7
D gene: TRBD2
V gene: TRBV3-1
clone size: NA
CDR3 protein: CASSQEGGGSSYEQYF
CDR3 DNA: TGTGCCAGCAGCCAAGAAGGCGGGGGGAGCTCCTACGAGCAGTACTTC

J gene: TRBJ1-2
D gene: NA
V gene: TRBV27
clone size: few
CDR3 protein: CASSEGNYGYTF
CDR3 DNA: TGTGCCAGCAGTGAGGGAAACTATGGCTACACCTTC

J gene: TRBJ2-7
D gene: NA
V gene: TRBV24-1
clone size: few
CDR3 protein: CATSDLTEQYF
CDR3 DNA: TGTGCCACCAGTGATTTGACCGAGCAGTACTTC

J gene: TRBJ1-5
D gene: TRBD1
V gene: TRBV7-9
clone size: NA
CDR3 protein: CASSPQGAGNPPQHF
CDR3 DNA: TGTGCCAGCAGCCCACAGGGGGCGGGCAATCCGCCCCAGCATTTT

J gene: TRBJ2-6
D gene: NA
V gene: TRBV28
clone size: NA
CDR3 protein: CASSYTNVLTF
CDR3 DNA: TGTGCCAGCAGTTATACCAACGTCCTGACTTTC

J gene: TRBJ1-5
D gene: NA
V gene: TRBV7-8
clone size: few
CDR3 protein: CASSLNSGQPQHF
CDR3 DNA: TGTGCCAGCAGCTTAAACTCCGGACAGCCCCAGCATTTT

J gene: TRBJ2-3
D gene: NA
V gene: TRBV11-2
clone size: few
CDR3 protein: CASSLVMAGSSPDTQYF
CDR3 DNA: TGTGCCAGCAGCTTAGTTATGGCCGGGTCTAGCCCAGATACGCAGTATTTT

J gene: TRBJ1-6
D gene: NA
V gene: TRBV4-1
clone size: few
CDR3 protein: CASSQGGYNSPLHF
CDR3 DNA: TGCGCCAGCAGCCAGGGGGGCTATAATTCACCCCTCCACTTT

J gene: TRBJ1-6
D gene: NA
V gene: TRBV6-2/TRBV6-3
clone size: few
CDR3 protein: CASKDPQYSPLHF
CDR3 DNA: TGTGCCAGCAAGGACCCTCAGTATTCACCCCTCCACTTT

J gene: TRBJ2-7
D gene: TRBD2
V gene: TRBV12-3/TRBV12-4
clone size: NA
CDR3 protein: CASSHFSGGASYEQYF
CDR3 DNA: TGTGCCAGCAGTCATTTTAGCGGGGGGGCTTCCTACGAGCAGTACTTC

J gene: TRBJ1-2
D gene: NA
V gene: TRBV29-1
clone size: NA
CDR3 protein: CSVDLGGGYTF
CDR3 DNA: TGCAGCGTTGATCTGGGGGGTGGCTACACCTTC

J gene: TRBJ2-1
D gene: TRBD1
V gene: TRBV27
clone size: once
CDR3 protein: CASSLGTVMNEQFF
CDR3 DNA: TGTGCCAGCAGTTTAGGGACAGTTATGAATGAGCAGTTCTTC

J gene: TRBJ2-3
D gene: TRBD2
V gene: TRBV5-6
clone size: NA
CDR3 protein: CASSLGGGGRNTQYF
CDR3 DNA: TGTGCCAGCAGCTTGGGTGGCGGGGGGCGAAATACGCAGTATTTT

J gene: TRBJ2-7
D gene: NA
V gene: TRBV9
clone size: few
CDR3 protein: CASSVADPSEQYF
CDR3 DNA: TGTGCCAGCAGCGTAGCCGACCCCTCTGAGCAGTACTTC

J gene: TRBJ2-7
D gene: NA
V gene: TRBV6-5
clone size: few
CDR3 protein: CASSYGGAEEQYF
CDR3 DNA: TGTGCCAGCAGTTACGGGGGGGCAGAGGAGCAGTACTTC

J gene: TRBJ2-3
D gene: NA
V gene: TRBV7-9
clone size: few
CDR3 protein: CASSSHRDSTDTQYF
CDR3 DNA: TGTGCCAGCAGCTCCCACAGGGATAGCACAGATACGCAGTATTTT

J gene: TRBJ2-5
D gene: NA
V gene: TRBV20-1
clone size: few
CDR3 protein: CSAHTRDAPYQETQYF
CDR3 DNA: TGCAGTGCCCACACGAGGGACGCCCCGTACCAAGAGACCCAGTACTTC